One sample yielded the 3 T cell receptor beta chains listed below, sequenced in a study of blood T cells in healthy people across ages. A J-beta primer mix and a sample-barcoded 5' primer were used in a second PCR of roughly 6 to 11 cycles. MiXCR was run by TCRdb on the 5' RACE reads, yielding one entry per CDR3 protein. The profile shows 800,000 to 950,000 distinct CDR3 sequences, about 34% of them singletons. The sequencing sample was made of blood. The receptor source for this set is a young man in good health.

The chain combines TRBV6-1 with TRBJ1-5; D is unresolved. Germline V CDR1 and CDR2: MNHNS, SASEGT. This CDR3 is built from 12 residues. V was clipped by 6 bases and J by 5 bases, with 8 bases between them. The CDR3 loop is CASRDSDQPQHF. CDR3 DNA: TGTGCCAGCAGGGATTCTGATCAGCCCCAGCATTTT.

About this clonotype itself: A read error is possible here, since a much larger clone lies one base away. This chain joins TRBV4-3 and TRBJ1-4, with TRBD1 matching over 9 bases. This CDR3 is 15 amino acids long. Germline values: CDR1 LGHNA, CDR2 YSLEER. V lost 3 bases and J lost 3; bases outside the gene matches: 2. The CDR3 protein is CASSHGTGPNEKLFF. In DNA, the CDR3 is TGCGCCAGCAGCCATGGGACAGGGCCTAATGAAAAACTGTTTTTT.

The chain employs TRBV21-1 and TRBJ2-1; no DNA check was done on the table's D call, TRBD1. TRBV21-1 is assigned pseudogene status. The length of the CDR3 is 13 residues. The chain's CDR3 is CASGFTGYDEQFF. As DNA, the CDR3 is TGTGCCAGCGGATTTACAGGCTACGATGAGCAGTTCTTC.